This T cell receptor (beta chain) is drawn from a study of OX40 agonist ivuxolimab in advanced cancers. Study-level information: A history of anti-PD-1, anti-PD-L1 or anti-CTLA-4 therapy was acceptable, and approximately 40% had some. Partial responses were achieved by three patients, of whom one had hepatocellular carcinoma and two had cutaneous melanoma.

For this clone: The antigen is not known.

The method was immunoSEQ multiplex PCR; TCRdb's version includes in-frame clones alone and lacks a portion of them. The sample yields approximately 110,000 clones, around 93% seen once. Study conclusions and caveats: Fewer expanded clones were found on average in CD4+ than in CD8+ T cells. Low normalized clonal expansion also occurred in some nonresponding patients.

The CDR3 extends over 16 amino acids. The J segment lost 1 base and the V segment lost 2 bases, leaving 3 bases of the junction unmatched. In germline, CDR1 is MNHNY, CDR2 SVGAGI (reference sequence). Specimen: CD4+ or CD8+ T cells sorted from blood, collected in a trial of the OX40 agonist ivuxolimab. The chain has TRBV6-6 and TRBJ2-5; 11 bases are shared with TRBD2. The receptor was derived from an adult with an advanced solid tumor such as melanoma, head and neck, liver or kidney cancer. The CDR3 loop is CASSYRLAGSQETQYF. The CDR3 region has the DNA TGTGCCAGCAGTTACAGACTAGCGGGATCCCAAGAGACCCAGTACTTC.